One TCR beta chain is described in this entry. Data came from immunoSEQ multiplex PCR; TCRdb stores just in-frame clones and leaves some out. The sample yields around 60,000 clones, almost 90% seen once. The sample comes from a study of blood T cell repertoires in COVID-19. Study in general: Nucleic acid was either cDNA or gDNA, and it came from T cells, B-cell-depleted T cells, or PBMCs.

The sample comprised peripheral blood. The TCR was taken from a man aged 60 to 75 with active COVID-19.

CDR3 sequence reads: CASSQDLGGETQYF. The CDR3 DNA sequence: TGTGCCAGCAGCCAAGATCTGGGGGGGGAGACCCAGTACTTC. This rearrangement joins TRBV3-1 (or the pseudogene TRBV3-2) to TRBJ2-5, with 7 bases matching TRBD2. Germline lookup yields CDR1 LGHDT and CDR2 YNNKEL (reference sequence). The CDR3 length is 14 residues. V lost 0 bases to trimming and J lost 5 bases; unmatched junction nucleotides: 3.